This TCR beta chain was captured in a study of vaccination and CD4 T cells after COVID-19. CDR1 is SGHTA, CDR2 FQGNSA, per germline. There are 17 residues in the CDR3. The V gene lost 1 base and the J gene lost 5 bases, with 20 bases spanning the gap. Notes on this clonotype: Antigen: not known.

Once obtained from cultured CD4+ T cells, the DNA was sequenced using the Oncomine TCR Beta short-read assay. TCRdb fed the PCR reads into MiXCR, producing one record per CDR3 protein. In the table there are about 18,000 distinct CDR3 sequences, approximately 56% of which are singletons. The time point: late sampling 161 to 241 days after vaccination in a few convalescent patients. Treatment here: roughly 11-day PBMC culture with coronavirus spike peptide pools or control peptides (ViraFEST assay). The sample here was CD4+ T cells from blood, cultured in vitro, taken about 7 months after SARS-CoV-2 vaccination. The chain has TRBV7-2 and TRBJ2-5, with a possible D match to TRBD2 (6 bases). The source of this sequence is a human donor who had recovered from COVID-19. The CDR3 protein is CASSLGPPGAPGETQYF. The DNA of the CDR3 is TGTGCCAGCAGCTTAGGGCCTCCGGGAGCCCCTGGGGAGACCCAGTACTTC.